This T cell receptor beta chain was identified during a study of T cells in Graves' hyperthyroidism and ophthalmopathy. Study-wide context: Before treatment of any kind, peripheral blood was taken at initial diagnosis.

The hyperthyroidism was newly diagnosed and had lasted under 2 months; the patients were aged 18 to 65. Amplification of TCR beta CDR3 regions was performed using RNA transcripts as template. The HTBI primer set was used in a first-round RT-PCR of the TCR CDR3. Each CDR3 protein gets one entry after TCRdb re-called the multiplex PCR reads with MiXCR. The profile shows about 400,000 distinct CDR3 sequences, approximately 25% of them singletons. This clonotype was recorded many times. Germline V lookup: CDR1 SGHRS, CDR2 YFSETQ. V dropped 1 base and J dropped 2 bases, with 14 bases sitting between them. The CDR3 runs to 16 residues.

Sequenced input: blood. The gene calls are TRBV5-1 and TRBJ2-3; D unresolved. The sequence was obtained from a man in his forties or fifties with Graves' hyperthyroidism. The DNA for the CDR3 is TGCGCCAGCAGCTTGAGTGCGTTAGGCCCCACAGATACGCAGTATTTT. It codes for CASSLSALGPTDTQYF.